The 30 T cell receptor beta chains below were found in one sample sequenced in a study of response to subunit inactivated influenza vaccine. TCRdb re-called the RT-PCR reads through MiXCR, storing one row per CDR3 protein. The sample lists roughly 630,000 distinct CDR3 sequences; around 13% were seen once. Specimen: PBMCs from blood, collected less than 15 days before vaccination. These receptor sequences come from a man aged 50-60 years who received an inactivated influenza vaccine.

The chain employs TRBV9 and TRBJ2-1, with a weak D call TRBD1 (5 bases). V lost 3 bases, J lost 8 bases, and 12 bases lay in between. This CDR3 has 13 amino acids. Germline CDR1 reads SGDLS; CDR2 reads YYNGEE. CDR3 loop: CASSGGPVYEQFF. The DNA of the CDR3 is TGTGCCAGCAGCGGGGGCCCCGTCTATGAGCAGTTCTTC.

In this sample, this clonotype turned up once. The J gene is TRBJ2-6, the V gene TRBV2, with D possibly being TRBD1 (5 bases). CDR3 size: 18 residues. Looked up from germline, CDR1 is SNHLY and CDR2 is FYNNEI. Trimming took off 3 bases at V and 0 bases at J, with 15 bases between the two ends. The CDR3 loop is CASSDLVRELSGANVLTF. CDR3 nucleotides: TGTGCCAGCAGTGATTTGGTCAGGGAACTCTCTGGGGCCAACGTCCTGACTTTC. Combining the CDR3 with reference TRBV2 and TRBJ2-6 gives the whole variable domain EPEVTQTPSHQVTQMGQEVILRCVPISNHLYFYWYRQILGQKVEFLVSFYNNEISEKSEIFDDQFSVERPDGSNFTLKIRSTKLEDSAMYFCASSDLVRELSGANVLTFGAGSRLTVL.

For the CDR3, the DNA is TGCAGTGCTAGACCCGGATATGGGACCGGGGAGCTGTTTTTT. This gives the protein CSARPGYGTGELFF. This chain links TRBV20-1 with TRBJ2-2, with D unclear. Looked up from germline, CDR1 is DFQATT and CDR2 is SNEGSKA (reference sequence). V was clipped by 2 bases and J by 5 bases, with 12 bases between them. The CDR3 sequence is 14 residues long.

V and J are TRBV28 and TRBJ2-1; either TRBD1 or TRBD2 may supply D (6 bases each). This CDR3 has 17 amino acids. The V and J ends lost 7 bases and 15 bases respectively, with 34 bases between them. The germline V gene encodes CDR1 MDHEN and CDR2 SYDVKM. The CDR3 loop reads CASKEEGGPLSPQPSFF. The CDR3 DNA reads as TGTGCCAGCAAGGAGGAGGGGGGCCCCTTATCCCCTCAGCCGTCGTTCTTC.

The CDR3 coding sequence is TGTGCCAGCCGCCCCGGGGGCCGGGAGACCCAGTACTTC. This translates into CASRPGGRETQYF. V gene TRBV7-2 combines with J gene TRBJ2-5; either TRBD1 or TRBD2 may supply D (6 bases each). CDR3 length: 13 amino acids. V was trimmed by 8 bases and J by 5 bases, leaving 15 bases between them. Germline V gene sequence: CDR1 SGHTA, CDR2 FQGNSA.

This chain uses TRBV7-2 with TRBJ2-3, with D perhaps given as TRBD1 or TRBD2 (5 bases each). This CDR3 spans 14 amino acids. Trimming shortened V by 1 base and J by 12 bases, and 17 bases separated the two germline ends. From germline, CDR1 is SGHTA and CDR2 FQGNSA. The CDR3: CASSLGRGAKGQYF. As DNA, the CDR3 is TGTGCCAGCAGCTTAGGACGGGGCGCGAAAGGACAGTATTTT.

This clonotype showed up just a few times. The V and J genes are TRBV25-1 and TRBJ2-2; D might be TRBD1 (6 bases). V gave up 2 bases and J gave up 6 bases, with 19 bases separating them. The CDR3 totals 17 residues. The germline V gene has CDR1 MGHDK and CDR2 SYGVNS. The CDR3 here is CASSENWSGVSPGELFF. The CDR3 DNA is TGTGCCAGCAGTGAAAACTGGTCAGGGGTATCCCCCGGGGAGCTGTTTTTT. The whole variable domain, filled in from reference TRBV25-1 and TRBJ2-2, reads EADIYQTPRYLVIGTGKKITLECSQTMGHDKMYWYQQDPGMELHLIHYSYGVNSTEKGDLSSESTVSRIRTEHFPLTLESARPSHTSQYLCASSENWSGVSPGELFFGEGSRLTVL.

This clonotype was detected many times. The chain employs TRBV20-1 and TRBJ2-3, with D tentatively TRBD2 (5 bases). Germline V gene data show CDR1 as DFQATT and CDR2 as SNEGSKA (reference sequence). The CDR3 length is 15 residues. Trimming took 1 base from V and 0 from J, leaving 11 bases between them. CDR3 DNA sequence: TGCAGTGCTAGAGTACGGAGGACTAGCACAGATACGCAGTATTTT. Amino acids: CSARVRRTSTDTQYF.

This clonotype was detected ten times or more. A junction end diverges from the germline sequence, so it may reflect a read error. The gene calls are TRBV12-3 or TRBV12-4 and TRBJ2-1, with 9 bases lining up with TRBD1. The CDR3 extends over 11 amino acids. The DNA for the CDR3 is TGTGCCAGCAGTACGGGACAGGGAATAATCTTC. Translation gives CASSTGQGIIF.

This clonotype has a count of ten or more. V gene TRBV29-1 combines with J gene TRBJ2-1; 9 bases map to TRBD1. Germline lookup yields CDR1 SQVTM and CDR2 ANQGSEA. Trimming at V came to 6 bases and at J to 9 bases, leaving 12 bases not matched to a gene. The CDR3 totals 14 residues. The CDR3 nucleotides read TGCAGCGTCGCCGACCTCACAGGGGGCGGTGAGCAGTTCTTC. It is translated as CSVADLTGGGEQFF.

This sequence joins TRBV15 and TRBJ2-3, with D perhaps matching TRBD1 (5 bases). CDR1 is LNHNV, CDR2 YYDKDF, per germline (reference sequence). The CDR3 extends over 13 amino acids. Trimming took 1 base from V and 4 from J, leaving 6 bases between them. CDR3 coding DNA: TGTGCCACCAGCAGAGCAGGGCCAGATACGCAGTATTTT. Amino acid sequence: CATSRAGPDTQYF.

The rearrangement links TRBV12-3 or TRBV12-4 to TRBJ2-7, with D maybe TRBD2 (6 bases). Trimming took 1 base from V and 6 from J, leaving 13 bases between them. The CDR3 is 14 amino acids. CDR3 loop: CASSLGGGDGEQYF. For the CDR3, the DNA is TGTGCCAGCAGTTTAGGAGGAGGGGATGGCGAGCAGTACTTC.

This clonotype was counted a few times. CDR3 sequence: CASSYQTSGRSTDTQYF. The DNA for the CDR3 is TGTGCCAGCAGTTACCAGACTAGCGGGAGGTCTACAGATACGCAGTATTTT. The gene calls are TRBV6-2 or TRBV6-3 and TRBJ2-3; 13 nucleotides align to TRBD2. V lost 2 bases, J lost 3 bases, and 5 bases stayed unmatched. The CDR3 length is 17 residues. CDR1 and CDR2 (germline): MNHEY, SVGEGT.

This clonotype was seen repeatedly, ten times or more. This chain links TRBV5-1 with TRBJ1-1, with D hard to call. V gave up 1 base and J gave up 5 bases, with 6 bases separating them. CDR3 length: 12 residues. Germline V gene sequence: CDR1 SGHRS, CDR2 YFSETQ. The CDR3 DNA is TGCGCCAGCAGCTTGCAAGGGACTGAAGCTTTCTTT. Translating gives CASSLQGTEAFF. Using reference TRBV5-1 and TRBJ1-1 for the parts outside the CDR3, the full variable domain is KAGVTQTPRYLIKTRGQQVTLSCSPISGHRSVSWYQQTPGQGLQFLFEYFSETQRNKGNFPGRFSGRQFSNSRSEMNVSTLELGDSALYLCASSLQGTEAFFGQGTRLTVV.

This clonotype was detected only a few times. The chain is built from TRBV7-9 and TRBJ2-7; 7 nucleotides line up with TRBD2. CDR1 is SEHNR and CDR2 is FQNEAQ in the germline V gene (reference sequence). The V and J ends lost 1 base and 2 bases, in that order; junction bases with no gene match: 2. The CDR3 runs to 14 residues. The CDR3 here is CASSLEGLTYEQYF. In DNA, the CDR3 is TGTGCCAGCAGCTTAGAGGGACTAACCTACGAGCAGTACTTC.

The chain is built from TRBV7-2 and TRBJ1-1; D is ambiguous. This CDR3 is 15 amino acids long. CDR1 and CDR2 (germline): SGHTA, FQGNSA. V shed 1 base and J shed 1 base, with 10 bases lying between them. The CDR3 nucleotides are TGTGCCAGCAGCTTAGTCGAGGGCCAGAACACTGAAGCTTTCTTT. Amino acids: CASSLVEGQNTEAFF.

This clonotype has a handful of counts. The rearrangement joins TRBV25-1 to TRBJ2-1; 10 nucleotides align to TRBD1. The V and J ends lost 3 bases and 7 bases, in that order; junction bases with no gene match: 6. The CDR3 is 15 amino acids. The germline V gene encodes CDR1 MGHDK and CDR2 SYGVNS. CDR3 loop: CASSDPGQGMNEQFF. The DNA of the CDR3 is TGTGCCAGCAGTGACCCGGGACAGGGGATGAATGAGCAGTTCTTC.

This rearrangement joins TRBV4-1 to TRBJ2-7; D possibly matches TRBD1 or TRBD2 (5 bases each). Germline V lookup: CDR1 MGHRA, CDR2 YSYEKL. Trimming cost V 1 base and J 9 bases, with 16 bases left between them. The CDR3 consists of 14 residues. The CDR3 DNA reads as TGCGCCAGCAGCCAAGGTCGGGGACGACTTGGGCAGTACTTC. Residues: CASSQGRGRLGQYF.

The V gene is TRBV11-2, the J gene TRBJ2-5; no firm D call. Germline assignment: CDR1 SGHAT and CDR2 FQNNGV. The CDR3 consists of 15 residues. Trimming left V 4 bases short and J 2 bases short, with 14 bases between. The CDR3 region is CASSSTLSKQETQYF. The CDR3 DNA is TGTGCCAGCAGCTCCACGTTGAGTAAACAAGAGACCCAGTACTTC. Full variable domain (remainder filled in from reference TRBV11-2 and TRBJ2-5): EAGVAQSPRYKIIEKRQSVAFWCNPISGHATLYWYQQILGQGPKLLIQFQNNGVVDDSQLPKDRFSAERLKGVDSTLKIQPAKLEDSAVYLCASSSTLSKQETQYFGPGTRLLVL.

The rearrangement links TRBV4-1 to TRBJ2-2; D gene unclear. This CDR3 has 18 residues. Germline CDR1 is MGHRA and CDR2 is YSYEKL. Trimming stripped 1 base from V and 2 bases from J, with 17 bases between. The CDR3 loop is CASSQAIVRSLNTGELFF. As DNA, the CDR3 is TGCGCCAGCAGCCAAGCAATAGTGAGGTCCCTAAACACCGGGGAGCTGTTTTTT.

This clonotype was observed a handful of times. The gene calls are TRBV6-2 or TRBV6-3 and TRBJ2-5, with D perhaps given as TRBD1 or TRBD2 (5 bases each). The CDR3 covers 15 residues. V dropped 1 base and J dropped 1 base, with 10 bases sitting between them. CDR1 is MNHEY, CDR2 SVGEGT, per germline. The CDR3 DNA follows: TGTGCCAGCAGTTACTGGGGACGGATCCAAGAGACCCAGTACTTC. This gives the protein CASSYWGRIQETQYF.

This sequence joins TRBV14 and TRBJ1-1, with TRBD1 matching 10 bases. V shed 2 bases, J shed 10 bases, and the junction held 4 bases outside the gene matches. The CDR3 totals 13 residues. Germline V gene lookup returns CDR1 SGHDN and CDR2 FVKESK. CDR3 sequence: CASSQTRDRGAFF. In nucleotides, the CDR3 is TGTGCCAGCAGCCAAACCCGGGACAGGGGAGCTTTCTTT.

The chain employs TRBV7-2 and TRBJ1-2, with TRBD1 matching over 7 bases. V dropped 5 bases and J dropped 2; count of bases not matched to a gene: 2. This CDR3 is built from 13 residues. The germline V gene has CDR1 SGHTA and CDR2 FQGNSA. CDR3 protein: CASSPRGNYGYTF. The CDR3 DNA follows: TGTGCCAGCAGCCCCAGGGGGAACTATGGCTACACCTTC.

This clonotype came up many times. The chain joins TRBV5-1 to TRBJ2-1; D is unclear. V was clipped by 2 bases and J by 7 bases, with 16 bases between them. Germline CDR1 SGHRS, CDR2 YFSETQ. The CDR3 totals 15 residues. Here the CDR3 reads CASSLRSIGWNEQFF. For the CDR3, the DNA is TGCGCCAGCAGCTTACGTTCCATAGGGTGGAATGAGCAGTTCTTC.

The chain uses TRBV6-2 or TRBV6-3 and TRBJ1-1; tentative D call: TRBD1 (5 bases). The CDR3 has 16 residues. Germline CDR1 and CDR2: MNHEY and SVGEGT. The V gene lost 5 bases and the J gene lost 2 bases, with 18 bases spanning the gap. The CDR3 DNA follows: TGTGCCAGCAGTGGGACTCGGGACCGCGGTAACACTGAAGCTTTCTTT. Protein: CASSGTRDRGNTEAFF.

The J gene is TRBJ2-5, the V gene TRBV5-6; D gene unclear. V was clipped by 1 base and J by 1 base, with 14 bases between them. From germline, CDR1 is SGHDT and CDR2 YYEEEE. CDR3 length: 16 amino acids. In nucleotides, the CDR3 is TGTGCCAGCAGCTTGCCAAGCAGGCGAATCCAAGAGACCCAGTACTTC. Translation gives CASSLPSRRIQETQYF.

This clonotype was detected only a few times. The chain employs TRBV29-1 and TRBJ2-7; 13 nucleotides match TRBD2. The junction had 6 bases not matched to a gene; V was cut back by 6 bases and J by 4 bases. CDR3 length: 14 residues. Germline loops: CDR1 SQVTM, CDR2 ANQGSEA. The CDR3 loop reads CSVDGLAGEYEQYF. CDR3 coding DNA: TGCAGCGTCGACGGACTAGCGGGAGAGTACGAGCAGTACTTC.

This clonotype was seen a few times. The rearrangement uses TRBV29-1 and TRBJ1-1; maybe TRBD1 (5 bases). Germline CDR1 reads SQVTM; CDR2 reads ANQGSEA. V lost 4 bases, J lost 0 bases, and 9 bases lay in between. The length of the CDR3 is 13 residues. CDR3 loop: CSVGDSLNTEAFF. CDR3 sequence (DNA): TGCAGCGTTGGCGACAGCTTGAACACTGAAGCTTTCTTT.

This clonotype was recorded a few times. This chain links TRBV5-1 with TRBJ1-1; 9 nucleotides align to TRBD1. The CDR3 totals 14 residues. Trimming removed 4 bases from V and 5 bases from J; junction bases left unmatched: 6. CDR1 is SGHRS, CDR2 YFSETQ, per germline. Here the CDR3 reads CASSAGTGQTEAFF. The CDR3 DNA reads TGCGCCAGCAGCGCAGGGACAGGGCAAACTGAAGCTTTCTTT. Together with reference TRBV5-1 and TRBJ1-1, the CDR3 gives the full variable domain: KAGVTQTPRYLIKTRGQQVTLSCSPISGHRSVSWYQQTPGQGLQFLFEYFSETQRNKGNFPGRFSGRQFSNSRSEMNVSTLELGDSALYLCASSAGTGQTEAFFGQGTRLTVV.

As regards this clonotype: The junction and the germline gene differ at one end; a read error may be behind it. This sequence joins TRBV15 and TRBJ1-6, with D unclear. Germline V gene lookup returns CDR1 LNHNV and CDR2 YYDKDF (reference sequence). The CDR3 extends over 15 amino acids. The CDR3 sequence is CASSRGEGSNSPLHF. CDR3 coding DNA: TGTGCCAGCAGCAGAGGAGAAGGATCCAATTCACCCCTCCACTTT.